A single sample gave rise to the 30 T cell receptor beta chains below, sequenced in a study of T-cell reconstitution after alpha-beta-depleted transplantation in children. Unique molecular identifiers tagged the TCRbeta library. Each CDR3 protein is one row after TCRdb ran MiXCR on the PCR reads. The sample records under 450,000 distinct CDR3 sequences, about a sixth being singletons. Sample: PBMCs, mostly from graft donor cells, taken 360 days after TCRalphabeta/CD19-depleted stem cell transplant. The source of these receptors is a boy under three years old who had a stem cell transplant for Wiskott-Aldrich syndrome, so the T cells may come from the graft donor.

This chain connects TRBV12-3 or TRBV12-4 to TRBJ2-1; 8 bases fit TRBD2. With 1 base clipped from V and 0 bases from J, the junction kept 17 bases outside the gene matches. The CDR3 length is 21 residues. The CDR3 DNA reads TGTGCCAGCAGTTTAGACCTTTGGGGTAGCGGGGCCCCCTTCTCCTACAATGAGCAGTTCTTC. It is translated as CASSLDLWGSGAPFSYNEQFF.

In this sample, this clonotype turned up a few times. The gene calls are TRBV4-1 and TRBJ1-3, with D possibly TRBD1 on 5 matching bases. The germline gives CDR1 MGHRA, CDR2 YSYEKL. The CDR3 is 15 amino acids. V was clipped by 4 bases and J by 7 bases, with 17 bases between them. CDR3 nucleotides: TGCGCCAGCAGCCGTACTGTTAATTACAGGAACACCATATATTTT. Amino acid sequence: CASSRTVNYRNTIYF.

The chain is built from TRBV20-1 and TRBJ2-1, with 8 bases matching TRBD2. Germline trimming cut 0 bases from V and 5 bases from J; bases unmatched to any gene: 6. The CDR3 is made up of 15 amino acids. Germline values: CDR1 DFQATT, CDR2 SNEGSKA (reference sequence). The CDR3 DNA follows: TGCAGTGCTAGAGATCGCGGGACTAGTAACAATGAGCAGTTCTTC. It encodes CSARDRGTSNNEQFF.

The gene calls are TRBV27 and TRBJ2-1, with a possible D match to TRBD1 (6 bases). The germline gives CDR1 MNHEY, CDR2 SMNVEV (reference sequence). Trimming cost V 8 bases and J 0 bases, with 14 bases left between them. The CDR3 is made up of 15 amino acids. CDR3 DNA sequence: TGTGCCAGCCGGAGAACAGGGATCTCCTACAATGAGCAGTTCTTC. This gives the protein CASRRTGISYNEQFF.

A few counts support this clonotype. The rearrangement uses TRBV9 and TRBJ2-5, with D perhaps TRBD1 or TRBD2 (5 bases each). Germline assignment: CDR1 SGDLS and CDR2 YYNGEE. Trimming removed 1 base at V and 2 bases at J, with 12 bases between. This CDR3 comprises 15 residues. CDR3 DNA sequence: TGTGCCAGCAGCGTAAGGGGCGGGCCACAAGAGACCCAGTACTTC. Residues: CASSVRGGPQETQYF.

This clonotype was detected only a few times. V is TRBV5-6 and J is TRBJ2-3, with 7 bases lining up with TRBD2. V trimming: 0 bases; J trimming: 4 bases; junction bases outside the gene matches: 5. Looked up from germline, CDR1 is SGHDT and CDR2 is YYEEEE. The CDR3 length is 15 residues. CDR3 protein: CASSLEPTSPDTQYF. CDR3 DNA: TGTGCCAGCAGCTTGGAGCCGACTAGCCCAGATACGCAGTATTTT.

The CDR3 spells CAWSGRTNQPQHF. Written as DNA, the CDR3 is TGTGCCTGGAGCGGACGGACCAATCAGCCCCAGCATTTT. The chain couples TRBV30 to TRBJ1-5; D ambiguous. There are 13 residues in the CDR3. With 3 bases removed from V and 3 bases from J, the gap between germline ends came to 9 bases. The germline V gene encodes CDR1 GTSNPN and CDR2 SVGIG (reference sequence).

In its sample, this clonotype was seen a few times. The chain links TRBV4-3 to TRBJ2-2; 7 nucleotides match TRBD1. CDR1 and CDR2 (germline): LGHNA, YSLEER. There are 15 residues in the CDR3. After removal of 1 base from V and 7 bases from J, the junction contained 6 bases not matched to a gene. The CDR3 nucleotides read TGCGCCAGCAGCCAAGCTTTGGACAGGAACGGGGAGCTGTTTTTT. Translated, it gives CASSQALDRNGELFF.

This chain uses TRBV6-5 with TRBJ2-6; D uncertain. Per germline, CDR1 MNHEY and CDR2 SVGAGI. V was trimmed by 1 base and J by 3 bases, leaving 10 bases between them. The CDR3 runs 16 residues. CDR3 protein: CASSYFIGIGANVLTF. CDR3 bases: TGTGCCAGCAGTTACTTCATAGGGATTGGGGCCAACGTCCTGACTTTC.

This rearrangement joins TRBV14 to TRBJ2-1; 8 bases map to TRBD2. J lost 4 bases, V lost 2 bases, and 7 bases had no gene match. The CDR3 has 16 amino acids. CDR1 and CDR2 from the germline V gene are SGHDN and FVKESK. DNA for the CDR3: TGTGCCAGCAGCCAACCAGCGGGAGTTGGGTACAATGAGCAGTTCTTC. Translated: CASSQPAGVGYNEQFF.

The chain uses TRBV12-3 or TRBV12-4 and TRBJ2-3; no clear D. V was clipped by 3 bases and J by 0 bases, with 16 bases between them. CDR3 length equals 17 residues. This CDR3 is CASSFTLIALSTDTQYF. The DNA for the CDR3 is TGTGCCAGCAGTTTTACCTTGATAGCTCTAAGCACAGATACGCAGTATTTT.

This clonotype has only a few counts. The rearrangement uses TRBV12-3 or TRBV12-4 and TRBJ2-1; the D is unclear. The CDR3 runs to 15 residues. Trimming removed 5 bases at V and 0 bases at J, with 11 bases between. CDR3 bases: TGTGCCAGCAGTGTCCTCAGCTTCTCCTACAATGAGCAGTTCTTC. Its protein is CASSVLSFSYNEQFF.

This clonotype was seen more than once but under ten times. This chain's CDR3 is CASSGKRLAGEDEQFF. CDR3 in DNA: TGTGCCAGCAGCGGAAAAAGGCTAGCGGGAGAGGATGAGCAGTTCTTC. The V and J genes are TRBV7-8 and TRBJ2-1; the match to TRBD2 covers 10 bases. V trimming: 5 bases; J trimming: 8 bases; junction bases outside the gene matches: 12. Looked up from germline, CDR1 is SGHVS and CDR2 is FQNEAQ. The CDR3 contains 16 residues. Together with reference TRBV7-8 and TRBJ2-1, the CDR3 gives the full variable domain: GAGVSQSPRYKVAKRGQDVALRCDPISGHVSLFWYQQALGQGPEFLTYFQNEAQLDKSGLPSDRFFAERPEGSVSTLKIQRTQQEDSAVYLCASSGKRLAGEDEQFFGPGTRLTVL.

This clonotype was counted ten times or more. V is TRBV12-3 or TRBV12-4 and J is TRBJ2-7, with a weak D call TRBD1 (5 bases). CDR3 length: 14 amino acids. V was cut by 3 bases and J by 1 base, with 10 bases left in between. CDR3 DNA sequence: TGTGCCAGCAGTTTGACCCAGGGTTCCTACGAGCAGTACTTC. This translates into CASSLTQGSYEQYF.

This clonotype was recorded a few times. The CDR3 sequence: CASSQFQGTQYF. CDR3 sequence (DNA): TGTGCCAGCAGCCAATTTCAGGGTACGCAGTATTTT. The chain recombines TRBV7-6 with TRBJ2-3, with D possibly being TRBD1 (5 bases). CDR1 and CDR2 from the germline V gene are SGHVS and FNYEAQ. This CDR3 region has 12 residues. The V gene lost 5 bases and the J gene lost 8 bases, with 11 bases spanning the gap.

The rearrangement uses TRBV2 and TRBJ2-7; TRBD2 is a possible D gene (6 bases). Germline V CDR1 and CDR2: SNHLY, FYNNEI. The CDR3 sequence is 14 residues long. Trimming pared 11 bases from V and 0 bases from J, leaving 17 bases between. The CDR3, as DNA: TGTGCCTTCAAGGATCTAGCGTCCTCCTACGAGCAGTACTTC. The encoded protein is CAFKDLASSYEQYF. Full variable domain (missing parts from reference TRBV2 and TRBJ2-7): EPEVTQTPSHQVTQMGQEVILRCVPISNHLYFYWYRQILGQKVEFLVSFYNNEISEKSEIFDDQFSVERPDGSNFTLKIRSTKLEDSAMYFCAFKDLASSYEQYFGPGTRLTVT.

This clonotype was seen a handful of times. The chain couples TRBV6-5 to TRBJ1-1; D is uncertain. CDR1 is MNHEY, CDR2 SVGAGI, per germline. There are 15 residues in the CDR3. V was cut by 4 bases and J by 6 bases, with 18 bases left in between. In DNA form, the CDR3 reads TGTGCCAGCAGTTTAAGGGCCCTCGTAGGATCTGAAGCTTTCTTT. It translates to CASSLRALVGSEAFF.

The J gene is TRBJ2-7, the V gene TRBV5-1; 7 bases align to TRBD1. This CDR3 is 14 amino acids long. The trim removed 0 bases at V and 3 bases at J, leaving 3 bases unmatched. Germline loops: CDR1 SGHRS, CDR2 YFSETQ. The CDR3 loop is CASSLARDSYEQYF. CDR3 DNA sequence: TGCGCCAGCAGCTTGGCGAGGGACAGCTACGAGCAGTACTTC. The whole variable domain, filled in from reference TRBV5-1 and TRBJ2-7, reads KAGVTQTPRYLIKTRGQQVTLSCSPISGHRSVSWYQQTPGQGLQFLFEYFSETQRNKGNFPGRFSGRQFSNSRSEMNVSTLELGDSALYLCASSLARDSYEQYFGPGTRLTVT.

The genes are TRBV7-9 and TRBJ2-6; D is unclear. The V gene's germline CDR1 is SEHNR and CDR2 FQNEAQ (reference sequence). Trimming removed 2 bases from V and 1 base from J, with 6 bases in between. CDR3 length: 15 amino acids. The CDR3 region has the DNA TGTGCCAGCAGCTTAATCAAATCTGGGGCCAACGTCCTGACTTTC. Its translation: CASSLIKSGANVLTF.

This clonotype has only a few counts. The chain combines TRBV28 with TRBJ2-3, with a possible D match to TRBD1 (5 bases). This CDR3 contains 14 residues. The germline V and J ends were trimmed by 10 bases and 2 bases, with 16 bases remaining between them. The germline gives CDR1 MDHEN, CDR2 SYDVKM. The chain's CDR3 is CATRIGDYTDTQYF. The CDR3 DNA sequence: TGTGCCACTCGAATAGGGGATTACACAGATACGCAGTATTTT.

This clonotype was seen a handful of times. The chain links TRBV20-1 to TRBJ2-5; D call uncertain. The ends were cut back, 2 bases at V and 5 bases at J, with 6 bases in the middle. Germline assignment: CDR1 DFQATT and CDR2 SNEGSKA (reference sequence). The CDR3 has 11 residues. In nucleotides, the CDR3 is TGCAGTGCTAGATTTCGGGAGACCCAGTACTTC. Amino acid sequence: CSARFRETQYF.

The chain joins TRBV7-9 to TRBJ2-1, with D perhaps given as TRBD1 or TRBD2 (5 bases each). This CDR3 has 16 residues. Germline CDR1 and CDR2: SEHNR and FQNEAQ (reference sequence). Trimming cost V 5 bases and J 5 bases, with 19 bases left between them. The CDR3 sequence: CASSKTGRLKHNEQFF. The CDR3 coding sequence is TGTGCCAGCAGCAAAACGGGACGGCTAAAACACAATGAGCAGTTCTTC.

This clonotype was seen more than once but under ten times. The genes are TRBV4-1 and TRBJ2-7, with 7 bases that match TRBD1. Germline V gene sequence: CDR1 MGHRA, CDR2 YSYEKL. The trim removed 3 bases at V and 6 bases at J, leaving 2 bases unmatched. CDR3 length: 12 amino acids. This CDR3 reads CASSHTGVEQYF. CDR3 DNA: TGCGCCAGCAGCCATACAGGGGTCGAGCAGTACTTC.

This clonotype was seen only a few times. The chain couples TRBV29-1 to TRBJ2-7; D is possibly TRBD1 or TRBD2 (5 bases each). This CDR3 spans 11 amino acids. V lost 7 bases, J lost 3 bases, and 10 bases lay in between. In germline, CDR1 is SQVTM, CDR2 ANQGSEA. The CDR3, as DNA: TGCAGCGCTGGGGGTTTCTACGAGCAGTACTTC. Amino acid sequence: CSAGGFYEQYF.

This sequence joins TRBV5-5 and TRBJ1-2; D is ambiguous. This CDR3 has 13 amino acids. Per germline, CDR1 SGHKS and CDR2 YYEKEE (reference sequence). V lost 3 bases and J lost 6, with 12 bases in between. CDR3 sequence reads: CASSYLPKDGYTF. For the CDR3, the DNA is TGTGCCAGCAGCTATCTACCAAAAGATGGCTACACCTTC.

This chain links TRBV12-3 or TRBV12-4 with TRBJ2-2; D is possibly TRBD1 (5 bases). The CDR3 has 16 residues. Trimming removed 5 bases from V and 1 base from J, with 14 bases in between. In DNA, the CDR3 is TGTGCCAGCAGTCCTGACAGACTTCAGAACACCGGGGAGCTGTTTTTT. Its translation: CASSPDRLQNTGELFF.

This sequence joins TRBV6-5 and TRBJ2-2; D gene ambiguous. Looked up from germline, CDR1 is MNHEY and CDR2 is SVGAGI. CDR3 length equals 16 residues. V was pared by 1 base and J by 0 bases, with 9 bases between. CDR3 loop: CASSYFPAANTGELFF. The CDR3 DNA is TGTGCCAGCAGTTACTTCCCGGCAGCGAACACCGGGGAGCTGTTTTTT.

This clonotype has only a few counts. J is TRBJ1-1 and V is TRBV29-1; D is uncertain. From germline, CDR1 is SQVTM and CDR2 ANQGSEA. The CDR3 runs 12 residues. V was shortened by 5 bases and J by 2 bases, with 9 bases between the two germline ends. CDR3 coding DNA: TGCAGCGTTAGGGCTGGTAACACTGAAGCTTTCTTT. Translated, it gives CSVRAGNTEAFF.

The rearrangement uses TRBV5-1 and TRBJ1-4; 10 bases fit TRBD1. CDR3 length: 15 residues. V lost 5 bases and J lost 5; bases outside the gene matches: 6. The V gene's germline CDR1 is SGHRS and CDR2 YFSETQ. CDR3 nucleotides: TGCGCCAGCAGGAGGACAGGGGGAACGAATGAAAAACTGTTTTTT. Translation: CASRRTGGTNEKLFF.

The chain's CDR3 is CASSLADDGSYEQYF. CDR3 nucleotide sequence: TGCGCCAGCAGCTTGGCCGACGACGGATCCTACGAGCAGTACTTC. V and J are TRBV5-1 and TRBJ2-7; D unclear. The ends were cut back, 0 bases at V and 1 base at J, with 11 bases in the middle. This CDR3 region has 15 residues. Germline assignment: CDR1 SGHRS and CDR2 YFSETQ.